This T cell receptor (beta chain) was captured by sequencing in a study of cytomegalovirus exposure and HLA in healthy donors (TCRdb year 2017). About the investigation overall: According to an earlier analysis of 550 to 700 of the donors, about 179 million T cells yielded some 120 million unique TCR beta sequences and around 280 Gb of sequence data. Roughly 5 DR-DQ haplotypes were handled as single units for association and clustering because linkage in the cohort was strong. To predict cytomegalovirus infection status, the study combined high-throughput TCR immunosequencing, statistical association of individual TCRs with disease status, and machine learning. Among the approximately 400 genotyped donors, around 79% belonged to the genetic ancestry cluster associated with self-reported Caucasian donors. Donor age, sex, ethnicity and CMV serostatus were compiled together with the repertoire data. The study was designed to test whether signatures of past pathogen exposure could be identified by cataloging public T cell receptors. An earlier analysis of 450 to 750 of the donors used high-throughput TCR beta sequencing to judge whether each TCR beta V gene segment behaved as functional or pseudogenic. The T cell repertoires of 670 or so subjects were profiled by immunosequencing and related to cytomegalovirus serostatus. An early release covering roughly 640 HLA-typed donors comprised roughly 300 gigabases of sequencing data and 85 million or so unique TCR sequences. Among 398 genotyped donors of the cohort, an average of approximately 230,000 unique TCR beta nucleotide sequences were sequenced per donor, roughly 20% of them non-productive. In the later analysis, no new phenotypic data were used to find candidate immune exposures; instead, reliance was placed on TCR beta sequences and their occurrence across donors. Every repertoire in the discovery cohort had been generated on one and the same sequencing platform. A separate validation cohort of 100 to 150 different subjects was used in addition to the 666-subject first cohort. HLA typing covered class I and class II loci at four-digit resolution. The number of typed donors differed by locus: about 629-630 for A, B, C, DRB1 and DQB1; 500 to 550 for DQA1; around 610 for DPA1; and about 450 for DPB1. Genome-wide SNP genotypes for about three fifths of the roughly 700 donors were used in a later genetic analysis, which treated that subset as a discovery cohort. To study patterns of TCR occurrence, a later analysis re-analyzed previously published TCR beta repertoires from 650 to 750 donors and added high-resolution HLA genotyping. Beyond this particular receptor, the publication reports: Linkage disequilibrium might explain the correlated functional status among segregating V segments, but an unknown experimental factor could not be ruled out. In a later analysis, the rate of TCR association differed among HLA loci, with DRB1 alleles having the most associated TCRs and HLA-C alleles having the fewest. In a later genetic analysis, fewer N-insertions in productive TCRs were reported among donors in an Asian-associated ancestry cluster than the roughly 700-donor mean. The cohort was sequenced for TCR beta chains only, and without alpha or paired-chain data the features that could be detected were limited. A later analysis reported that several top co-occurrence clusters appeared linked to parvovirus B19, influenza, CMV and Epstein-Barr virus. In both the original and validation cohorts, the classifier was reported to diagnose cytomegalovirus status with high specificity and sensitivity. A few of the identified cytomegalovirus-associated TCR beta chains were confirmed in vitro to be specific for cytomegalovirus antigens. In the study, some 160 TCR beta chains were listed as associated with cytomegalovirus. Sequencing depth was assumed to be roughly uniform across donors in the presence/absence analyses, though that assumption may not hold. A group of highly shared sequence variants was considered likely to be a technical artifact of the sequencing pipeline. The authors suggested that the approach could potentially be generalized to other disease states and immunological phenotypes. At a false discovery rate of 0.05, a later analysis linked around 17,000 TCR beta sequences to specific HLA alleles. Because HLA typing was unavailable for some donors at each locus, only the typed subset was used in association tests. A later genetic analysis associated a missense DCLRE1C variant with V-gene and J-gene trimming of TCR beta chains, and an independent cohort replicated the association. Broadly in line with IMGT annotations, most TCR beta V segments showed up in productive rearrangements about 90% or about 30% of the time in an earlier analysis of around 600 of the donors. A further reported finding was that TCR beta sequences accurately predicted the HLA-A and HLA-B alleles for most subjects in the first cohort. In a later analysis, HLA-associated TCR beta chains showed more clonal expansion and lower generation probabilities than non-associated chains that were equally common. Most TCR sequences were seen in very few donors, while some public TCRs were found in many individuals. The 87-base-pair reads could not distinguish some IMGT-functional V segments, including TRBV6-2 and TRBV6-3, so those segments were excluded. Most CMV-associated TCR beta chains appeared to be HLA-restricted in a later analysis, and the HLA associations seemed to be driven largely by CMV exposure. Assigning TCR associations to individual alleles was difficult when HLA alleles, especially DR and DQ, strongly co-occurred. The earlier analysis of some 560 of the donors excluded around 17 rarely observed V segments, including chromosome 9 orphons, because counts were too low. For the cohort, immune exposure information was limited to CMV serostatus.

The cohort was made up of approximately 670 healthy bone marrow donors. All cohort members were sampled while nominally healthy, although unrecorded immune exposures were likely present. The donor was CMV seronegative and belonged to the group of around 350 seronegative cohort members. A peripheral blood sample was collected from each donor, and TCR beta sequencing was performed on peripheral blood mononuclear cells. Genomic DNA extraction from the blood cell samples was performed with the Qiagen DNeasy Blood Extraction Kit. The receptor library was made with the immunoSEQ multiplex PCR assay. For the multiplex PCR, a mixture combining 60 forward primers for TCR Vbeta segments and 13 reverse primers for TCR Jbeta segments was used. Amplification of the CDR3 region of rearranged TCR beta genes was performed with a multiplex PCR assay on genomic DNA. The Illumina HiSeq System was used to sequence the amplified TCR beta libraries as 87-base-pair reads. As for the authors' bioinformatics: Across the 500 to 700 repertoires, a later analysis counted approximately 83 million unique TCR beta chains, some 11 million of which were shared by at least two donors. Raw reads were error-corrected and collapsed into unique sequences with a nearest-neighbor algorithm that merged closely related sequences to remove PCR and sequencing errors. Alignment of CDR3 sequences to IMGT reference sequences was used to assign V, D and J gene segments. For a sequence to be retained, a match of at least six nucleotides was required to both a V gene segment and a J gene segment. A rearrangement was called productive if the CDR3 had no stop codons and remained in frame with V and J, and every other rearrangement was called non-productive. Following IMGT convention, CDR3 was defined as the stretch from the second conserved V-encoded cysteine up to the conserved J-encoded phenylalanine. The earlier analysis of fewer than 700 of the donors excluded sequences that lacked an unambiguous match to a single V gene segment. In an earlier analysis of some 590 of the donors, a V segment was called functional when productive rearrangements were above 56.7%, and segregating when the standard deviation between donors exceeded 5%. To diagnose cytomegalovirus status from the catalog of TCR beta chain sequences, a statistical classification framework was built. A later analysis assigned V and J genes by comparing TCR nucleotide sequences with IMGT/GENE-DB human TR gene sequences. The TCRdist pipeline was used in a later analysis to assign CDR3 sequences and most-parsimonious VDJ recombination scenarios. A later analysis defined each TCR beta chain by its CDR3 amino acid sequence plus V-gene family, and excluded reads lacking a unique V-gene family. A later analysis removed several hundred highly shared, low-generation-probability nucleotide sequences to deal with suspected cross-contamination and a sequencing artifact. A later analysis calculated a clonal expansion index for each public chain from normalized within-repertoire ranks of inferred template counts. A later analysis computed generation probabilities with a VDJ recombination model fitted to out-of-frame rearrangements, and checked the results against IGoR. In a later analysis, hypergeometric tests were used to score TCR-TCR, TCR-HLA and TCR-CMV co-occurrence, with a repertoire-size bias correction applied to TCR pairs. False discovery rates were estimated in a later analysis by permuting HLA or CMV assignments 20 times. In a later analysis, co-occurring TCRs were grouped with DBSCAN, and TCRdist sequence similarity was added when clustering was performed within HLA-allele-positive subsets. Co-occurrence clustering excluded repertoires with fewer than 30,000 or more than 120,000 public chains, plus five with anomalous nucleotide sharing. Entries here come from immuneACCESS through TCRdb and include only in-frame sequences with V and J called. Some clones fail to appear in such tables; in the studies checked, an unresolved V gene covers under half of the shortfall, and the cause of the remainder is unknown. V, J and clone size are taken as reported in that table, and D and trimming were inferred from the DNA itself. In this sample the table shows 100,000 or so clones, about 80% of which occur a single time. Over 3% of the sample is in the top ten clones.

Its CDR3 holds 17 amino acids, cysteine through phenylalanine. Only the CDR3 DNA is retained, 51 bases long and in frame from the first base. The trim is 6 bases for V and 7 bases for J, with a gap of 25 bases between the germline ends. CDR1 LNHDA and CDR2 SQIVND were looked up in the germline V gene (reference sequence). Notes on this clone: Its antigen is unknown. Base qualities are not recorded, but no much larger clone differs from it by a single base.

The receptor chain draws on TRBV19 and TRBJ2-1; TRBD2 is a possible D gene, resting on 6 matching bases. The receptor was isolated from a woman in her forties in good health and CMV-seronegative. The material sequenced was PBMCs. At the DNA level, the sequence is TGTGCCAGTAGAAACCGCCGGGACTCCGGGGTTGGTAATGAGCAGTTCTTC. Its protein product is CASRNRRDSGVGNEQFF. The CDR3, completed at both ends by the reference TRBV19 and TRBJ2-1 genes, gives the full variable domain DGGITQSPKYLFRKEGQNVTLSCEQNLNHDAMYWYRQDPGQGLRLIYYSQIVNDFQKGDIAEGYSVSREKKESFPLTVTSAQKNPTAFYLCASRNRRDSGVGNEQFFGPGTRLTVL.